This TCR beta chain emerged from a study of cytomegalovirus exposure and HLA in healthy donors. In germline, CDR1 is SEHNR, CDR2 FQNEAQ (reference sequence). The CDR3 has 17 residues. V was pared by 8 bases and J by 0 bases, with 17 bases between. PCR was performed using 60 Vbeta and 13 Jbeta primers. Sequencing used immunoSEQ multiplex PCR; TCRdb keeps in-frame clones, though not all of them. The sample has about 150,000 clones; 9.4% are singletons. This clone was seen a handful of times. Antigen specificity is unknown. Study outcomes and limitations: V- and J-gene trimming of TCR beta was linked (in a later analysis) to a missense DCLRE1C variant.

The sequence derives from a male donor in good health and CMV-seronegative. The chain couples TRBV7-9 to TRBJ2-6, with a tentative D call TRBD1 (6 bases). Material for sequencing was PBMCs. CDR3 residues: CASPGGTAYSGANVLTF. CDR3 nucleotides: TGTGCCAGCCCTGGGGGCACGGCCTACTCTGGGGCCAACGTCCTGACTTTC.